Below, 4 T cell receptor beta chains from the same sample are listed, as sequenced in a study of T cells in Graves' hyperthyroidism and ophthalmopathy. Researchers took RNA transcripts and amplified the TCR beta CDR3 regions from them. HTBI primers drove first-round RT-PCR of the TCR CDR3. TCRdb used MiXCR to reprocess the multiplex PCR reads, holding one entry per CDR3 protein. The sample consists of about 570,000 distinct CDR3 sequences, under 60% of them appearing once. The sequenced sample was peripheral blood or thyroid tissue (not recorded which). The receptors were sampled from an adult woman with Graves' disease, either hyperthyroidism or ophthalmopathy (not recorded which).

The genes are TRBV29-1 and TRBJ2-5; D is ambiguous. V lost 8 bases and J 2 bases, leaving 6 bases between the germline ends. CDR1 and CDR2 (germline): SQVTM, ANQGSEA. The CDR3 is 10 residues long. CDR3 amino acids: CSLRQETQYF. CDR3 in DNA: TGCAGCTTACGTCAAGAGACCCAGTACTTC.

The chain carries TRBV7-2 and TRBJ2-7; D might be TRBD2 (6 bases). The germline V and J ends were trimmed by 7 bases and 2 bases, with 18 bases remaining between them. The CDR3 spans 15 residues. Germline V gene data show CDR1 as SGHTA and CDR2 as FQGNSA. CDR3 sequence: CASIRQPGVTYEQYF. The CDR3, as DNA: TGTGCCAGCATCCGACAGCCGGGAGTTACCTACGAGCAGTACTTC.

The V call is TRBV29-1, the J call TRBJ2-7; 7 bases align to TRBD2. With 8 bases clipped from V and 0 bases from J, the junction kept 7 bases outside the gene matches. The CDR3 covers 13 residues. Germline V gene sequence: CDR1 SQVTM, CDR2 ANQGSEA. The CDR3 loop is CSSRGVSSYEQYF. DNA of the CDR3: TGCAGCAGCCGGGGGGTGAGCTCCTACGAGCAGTACTTC.

This clonotype was seen at least ten times. The rearrangement uses TRBV7-2 and TRBJ2-7; 7 nucleotides agree with TRBD1. The CDR3 has 15 amino acids. With 1 base clipped from V and 0 bases from J, the junction kept 3 bases outside the gene matches. Per the germline V gene, CDR1 is SGHTA and CDR2 is FQGNSA. The CDR3 loop is CASSLEDRFSYEQYF. CDR3 DNA: TGTGCCAGCAGCTTAGAGGACAGGTTCTCCTACGAGCAGTACTTC.